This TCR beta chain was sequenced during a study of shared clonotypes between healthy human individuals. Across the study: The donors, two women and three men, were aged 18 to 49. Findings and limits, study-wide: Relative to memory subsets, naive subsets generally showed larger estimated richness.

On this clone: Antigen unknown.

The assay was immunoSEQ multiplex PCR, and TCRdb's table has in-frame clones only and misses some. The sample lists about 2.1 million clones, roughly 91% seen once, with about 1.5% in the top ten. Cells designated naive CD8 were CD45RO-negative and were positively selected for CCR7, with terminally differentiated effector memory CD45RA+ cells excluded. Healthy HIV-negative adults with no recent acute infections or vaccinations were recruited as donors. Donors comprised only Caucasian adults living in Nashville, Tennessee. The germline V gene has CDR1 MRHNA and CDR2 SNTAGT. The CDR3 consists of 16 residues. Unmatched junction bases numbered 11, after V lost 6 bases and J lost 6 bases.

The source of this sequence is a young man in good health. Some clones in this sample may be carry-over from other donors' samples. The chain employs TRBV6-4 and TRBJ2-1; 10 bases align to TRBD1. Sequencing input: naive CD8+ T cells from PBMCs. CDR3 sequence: CASSINPGTGANEQFF. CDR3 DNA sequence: TGTGCCAGCAGCATCAACCCCGGGACAGGGGCCAATGAGCAGTTCTTC.